This T cell receptor beta chain was profiled in a study of T cell changes during pregnancy in multiple sclerosis. Germline values: CDR1 MGHDK, CDR2 SYGVNS. The CDR3 has 15 amino acids. Trimming took 1 base from V and 2 from J, leaving 12 bases between them. Clones were read by immunoSEQ multiplex PCR, and TCRdb kept only the in-frame ones, dropping some. Of more than 50,000 clones listed, more than 85% are singletons. This TCR was recovered from a female donor in good health, enrolled as a control in a pregnancy study. The chain recombines TRBV25-1 with TRBJ2-7; perhaps TRBD1 as D (5 bases). This specimen consisted of peripheral blood, obtained after pregnancy. CDR3 nucleotide sequence: TGTGCCAGCAGTGAATGGGGCTCGGGTGCCTACGAGCAGTACTTC. Translating gives CASSEWGSGAYEQYF.